Presented here are 9 T cell receptor beta chains from one specimen sequenced in a study of T-cell reconstitution after alpha-beta-depleted transplantation in children. Preparation of the TCRbeta library was carried out with unique molecular identifiers. TCRdb analysed the PCR reads with MiXCR anew, one entry per CDR3 protein. Of some 600,000 distinct CDR3 sequences in the sample, roughly 15% are singletons; the top ten hold approximately 1%. The specimen was PBMCs from the stem cell graft donor, collected from the stem cell graft. These receptors originate from a human donor who donated a stem cell graft to a child with acute myeloid leukemia.

This clonotype was seen many times. This chain connects TRBV30 to TRBJ1-1; D gene ambiguous. The CDR3 contains 13 residues. CDR1 is GTSNPN and CDR2 is SVGIG in the germline V gene (reference sequence). Trimming removed 0 bases from V and 6 bases from J, with 11 bases in between. This chain's CDR3 is CAWSVRTEAEAFF. In nucleotides, the CDR3 is TGTGCCTGGAGTGTCCGCACGGAGGCTGAAGCTTTCTTT.

A few counts support this clonotype. The chain uses TRBV28 and TRBJ2-7, with D uncertain. CDR3 length: 14 residues. The ends were cut back, 6 bases at V and 1 base at J, with 13 bases in the middle. The germline V gene encodes CDR1 MDHEN and CDR2 SYDVKM. As DNA, the CDR3 is TGTGCCAGCAGCCGACTTAGAGAGTCCTACGAGCAGTACGTC. Translating it yields CASSRLRESYEQYV.

This clonotype was counted between two and nine times. The gene calls are TRBV6-1 and TRBJ2-1; 9 bases align to TRBD1. Germline V CDR1 and CDR2: MNHNS, SASEGT. The CDR3 covers 11 residues. Losses at the gene ends were 2 bases for V and 15 bases for J; bases not matched to a gene: 2. CDR3 amino acids: CASSEWTGAFF. The CDR3 DNA sequence: TGTGCCAGCAGTGAATGGACAGGGGCGTTCTTC.

The rearrangement uses TRBV11-2 and TRBJ2-1; D not resolved. Germline V CDR1 and CDR2: SGHAT, FQNNGV. Trimming shortened V by 0 bases and J by 1 base, and 10 bases separated the two germline ends. The CDR3 covers 16 residues. CDR3 sequence reads: CASSLDGKGSYNEQFF. CDR3 DNA: TGTGCCAGCAGCTTAGACGGAAAGGGTTCCTACAATGAGCAGTTCTTC.

This sequence joins TRBV20-1 and TRBJ2-1, with a possible D match to TRBD1 (5 bases). The CDR3 is 15 amino acids. CDR1 and CDR2 (germline): DFQATT, SNEGSKA (reference sequence). Trimming removed 0 bases from V and 2 bases from J, with 11 bases in between. CDR3 loop: CSARDGEGAYNEQFF. DNA of the CDR3: TGCAGTGCTAGAGACGGTGAAGGGGCCTACAATGAGCAGTTCTTC.

There are a few counts of this clonotype. The V call is TRBV29-1, the J call TRBJ1-2, with TRBD1 identical over 8 bases. The length of the CDR3 is 12 residues. Germline CDR1 is SQVTM and CDR2 is ANQGSEA. Losses at the gene ends were 7 bases for V and 8 bases for J; bases not matched to a gene: 9. CDR3 in amino acids: CSGLQGGKGYTF. The CDR3 DNA reads TGCAGCGGACTACAGGGGGGGAAGGGCTACACCTTC.

This chain uses TRBV9 with TRBJ2-1, with D uncertain. Per the germline V gene, CDR1 is SGDLS and CDR2 is YYNGEE. Between the trimmed V and J ends, which lost 1 base and 6 bases, there was a span of 5 bases. This CDR3 has 12 residues. The CDR3 DNA reads TGTGCCAGCAGCGTATCCGTCAATGAGCAGTTCTTC. Its protein is CASSVSVNEQFF.

This clonotype was observed at least ten times. V is TRBV6-4 and J is TRBJ2-2; unclear D gene. The CDR3 has 15 residues. V was trimmed by 3 bases and J by 0 bases, leaving 8 bases between them. Germline assignment: CDR1 MRHNA and CDR2 SNTAGT. The CDR3 is CASSDSDANTGELFF. In DNA form, the CDR3 reads TGTGCCAGCAGTGATTCAGACGCGAACACCGGGGAGCTGTTTTTT.

J is TRBJ1-1 and V is TRBV4-1, with 7 bases lining up with TRBD1. The V and J ends lost 4 bases and 5 bases, in that order; junction bases with no gene match: 7. This CDR3 contains 14 residues. Germline V gene lookup returns CDR1 MGHRA and CDR2 YSYEKL. CDR3 sequence reads: CASSPGTVGTEAFF. The DNA of the CDR3 is TGCGCCAGCAGCCCCGGGACAGTTGGGACTGAAGCTTTCTTT.